The 6 T cell receptor beta chains below were found in one sample sequenced in a study of T-cell memory formation after mild COVID-19. Each CDR3 protein gets one entry after TCRdb re-called the 5' RACE reads with MiXCR. The table lists approximately 230,000 distinct CDR3 sequences, about a sixth of them singletons, with around 3.4% in the top ten. The specimen sequenced was PBMCs or a T cell subset sorted from them (not recorded which). These receptors all come from a man aged 18 to 35 who had mild COVID-19 (a few samples of this study predate the infection). Cell type and time point are not known.

The sample holds a few counts of this clonotype. The chain combines TRBV5-1 with TRBJ2-7; the match to TRBD1 covers 9 bases. This CDR3 region has 14 residues. Germline CDR1 is SGHRS and CDR2 is YFSETQ. V was pared by 4 bases and J by 5 bases, with 7 bases of the junction left unmatched. CDR3 sequence reads: CASSLEDRGNEQYF. The CDR3, as DNA: TGCGCCAGCAGCCTGGAGGACAGGGGTAACGAGCAGTACTTC.

This clonotype was seen a few times. The chain is built from TRBV5-1 and TRBJ2-5; D might be TRBD2 (7 bases). The CDR3 has 13 residues. CDR1 is SGHRS and CDR2 is YFSETQ in the germline V gene. Trimming took off 7 bases at V and 9 bases at J, with 19 bases between the two ends. The CDR3 is CASAEIQGGAQYF. In DNA, the CDR3 is TGCGCCAGCGCCGAGATACAGGGAGGGGCCCAGTACTTC.

The chain has TRBV9 and TRBJ1-6; D is perhaps TRBD1 (5 bases). V gave up 4 bases and J gave up 7 bases, with 12 bases separating them. The CDR3 length is 14 residues. Germline CDR1 reads SGDLS; CDR2 reads YYNGEE. CDR3 sequence: CASSIRVDNSPLHF. CDR3 sequence (DNA): TGTGCCAGCAGCATCAGGGTAGACAATTCACCCCTCCACTTT.

J is TRBJ1-5 and V is TRBV20-1, with a possible D match to TRBD1 (5 bases). Germline CDR1 and CDR2: DFQATT and SNEGSKA (reference sequence). The CDR3 totals 13 residues. Trimming cost V 6 bases and J 2 bases, with 11 bases left between them. The CDR3 coding sequence is TGCAGTGCCACCGAACAGGGCAATCAGCCCCAGCATTTT. It is translated as CSATEQGNQPQHF.

This clonotype was counted only a few times. V usage is TRBV18 and J usage is TRBJ2-7; the D gene is possibly TRBD1 (6 bases). Germline CDR1 is KGHSH and CDR2 is LQKENI. The CDR3 consists of 13 residues. The V end lost 3 bases, the J end lost 7 bases, and 13 bases lay between the germline ends. The CDR3 nucleotides are TGTGCCAGCTCACCTGCCAGGGGTCATGAGCAGTACGTC. Translated: CASSPARGHEQYV.

The chain has TRBV9 and TRBJ1-1; D gene ambiguous. The germline V gene has CDR1 SGDLS and CDR2 YYNGEE. With 0 bases removed from V and 1 base from J, the gap between germline ends came to 7 bases. The CDR3 has 14 amino acids. The CDR3 sequence is CASSVDPRNTEAFF. CDR3 DNA: TGTGCCAGCAGCGTAGATCCTAGGAACACTGAAGCTTTCTTT.